The rows below give T cell receptor beta chains drawn from one sample of a study of control samples from healthy donors and cancer patients. Generated by immunoSEQ multiplex PCR, the TCRdb table keeps only in-frame clones and is missing some. This sample yields fewer than 65,000 clones, of which approximately 90% are seen a single time; roughly 1.5% belongs to the top ten. Sequenced sample: PBMCs. The receptors were sampled from a man aged 35 to 55 with colorectal cancer. Both conserved end residues are part of each CDR3. D genes are given only for firm matches. Size is stated for part of the rows, as once, few or many counts, or as a class when the clone is expanded.

j_call d_call clone_size v_call cdr3_nt cdr3_aa
TRBJ2-7 . . TRBV27 TGTGCCAGCAGTTCGAGCTCCTACGAGCAGTACTTC CASSSSSYEQYF
TRBJ2-2 . . TRBV3-1/TRBV3-2 TGTGCCAGCAGCCAGTCTCGAGGGAACACCGGGGAGCTGTTTTTT CASSQSRGNTGELFF
TRBJ2-3 . . TRBV2 TGTGCCAGCACTATTCTAGCGGGGACAGGGGCAGATACGCAGTATTTT CASTILAGTGADTQYF
TRBJ2-5 . . TRBV28 TGTGCCAGCAGTTTATGGGGCGCCAACCAGGAGACCCAGTACTTC CASSLWGANQETQYF
TRBJ1-2 . . TRBV30 TGTGCCTGGAGCCCCCGGGAATATGGCTACACCTTC CAWSPREYGYTF
TRBJ1-1 TRBD1 . TRBV15 TGTGCCACCAGCAGACGGACAGGTGTGAACACTGAAGCTTTCTTT CATSRRTGVNTEAFF
TRBJ1-5 . few TRBV7-2 TGTGCCAGCAGCTTAGAAGGTGCCGGGGGATCAAATCGGCCCCAGCATTTT CASSLEGAGGSNRPQHF
TRBJ2-7 TRBD2 . TRBV27 TGTGCCAGCAGATTACTAGCGGGAGCCTACGAGCAGTACTTC CASRLLAGAYEQYF
TRBJ2-7 . . TRBV12-3/TRBV12-4 TGTGCCAGCAGTTTGTCCGGACCCTACGAGCAGTACTTC CASSLSGPYEQYF
TRBJ2-3 TRBD2 . TRBV7-2 TGTGCCAGCAGCTTAGCGTTGGCAGCGGGAGGGGGCACAGATACGCAGTATTTT CASSLALAAGGGTDTQYF
TRBJ2-2 . . TRBV7-2 TGTGCCAGCAGCTTATGGACAGCGAACACCGGGGAGCTGTTTTTT CASSLWTANTGELFF
TRBJ2-3 . . TRBV4-1 TGCGCTATTGGGGGACTGCCGGGAGATACGCAGTATTTT CAIGGLPGDTQYF
TRBJ1-4 . . TRBV19 TGTGCCAGTAGTGCGGTCCTAGAGGAAAAACTGTTTTTT CASSAVLEEKLFF
TRBJ2-3 . . TRBV7-6 TGTGCCAGCAGTATTAGCTCCTACACAGATACGCAGTATTTT CASSISSYTDTQYF
TRBJ2-3 TRBD2 . TRBV6-4 TGTGCCAGCAGTGACTCGACTAGCGGGAGCACAGATACGCAGTATTTT CASSDSTSGSTDTQYF
TRBJ2-3 . . TRBV5-6 TGTGCCAGCAGCTGGGTCCAAGATACGCAGTATTTT CASSWVQDTQYF
TRBJ2-7 . once TRBV2 TGTGCCAGCTCTAGTGACACCTCCTACGAGCAGTACTTC CASSSDTSYEQYF
TRBJ2-1 . once TRBV5-1 TGCGCCAGCAGCTTATCTTACTCGGACAATGAGCAGTTCTTC CASSLSYSDNEQFF
TRBJ2-7 . . TRBV27 TGTGCCAGCAGTTTAAGAGGCGGCTTCTACGAGCAGTACTTC CASSLRGGFYEQYF
TRBJ2-7 TRBD2 few TRBV27 TGTGCCAGCAGTTTACTAGCGGGAGCCCCCGGTTTGGGCGAGCAGTACTTC CASSLLAGAPGLGEQYF
TRBJ1-1 . . TRBV6-5 TGTGCCAGCAGTTACCAGGGTGAAGCTTTCTTT CASSYQGEAFF
TRBJ1-6 TRBD1 . TRBV19 TGTGCCAGTAGTCCCGCGGGACAGGGGAGGTCACCCCTCCACTTT CASSPAGQGRSPLHF
TRBJ2-7 . . TRBV11-3 TGTGCCAGCAGCCACGGGACCGATTACTCCTACGAGCAGTACTTC CASSHGTDYSYEQYF
TRBJ2-1 TRBD2 . TRBV5-1 TGCGCCAGCAGCTTTCGAGCGGGGGCCTACAATGAGCAGTTCTTC CASSFRAGAYNEQFF
TRBJ1-5 . . TRBV6-1 TGTGCCAGCAGTGAAATACAGAATGGCAATCAGCCCCAGCATTTT CASSEIQNGNQPQHF
TRBJ1-1 . . TRBV11-2 TGTGCCAGCTCAAGGCCAGGCACTGAAGCTTTCTTT CASSRPGTEAFF
TRBJ2-7 TRBD2 . TRBV29-1 TGCAGCGCCCTGGGGGGGGTTTCCTACGAGCAGTACTTC CSALGGVSYEQYF
TRBJ1-1 TRBD1 . TRBV30 TGTGCCTGGAGTCTCGCCGACAGGGTGGTCGGCACTGAAGCTTTCTTT CAWSLADRVVGTEAFF
TRBJ2-7 . . TRBV15 TGTGCCACCAGCAGAGGGGGGATATCCACCTACGAGCAGTACTTC CATSRGGISTYEQYF
TRBJ2-1 TRBD2 . TRBV19 TGTGCCAGTAGACTAGCGGGAGGGTCGGACGGCTATGAGCAGTTCTTC CASRLAGGSDGYEQFF
TRBJ2-1 . . TRBV11-1 TGTGCCAGCAGCCCAGGGCGGTACAATGAGCAGTTCTTC CASSPGRYNEQFF
TRBJ1-2 . . TRBV6-2/TRBV6-3 TGTGCCAGCAGTTACGCGGGGGGATCTGATGGCTACACCTTC CASSYAGGSDGYTF
TRBJ1-1 . few TRBV2 TGTGCCAGCAGCGCAAACCCGAACACTGAAGCTTTCTTT CASSANPNTEAFF
TRBJ2-5 TRBD1 . TRBV18 TGTGCCAGCTCACCGACAGGGTTTGCGGAGACCCAGTACTTC CASSPTGFAETQYF
TRBJ1-6 . once TRBV3-1/TRBV3-2 TGTGCCAGCAGCCAAGCAAATAAAAATTCACCCCTCCACTTT CASSQANKNSPLHF
TRBJ1-1 TRBD1 . TRBV5-1 TGCGCCAGCAGCTTAGACAGGGTGATCACTGAAGCTTTCTTT CASSLDRVITEAFF
TRBJ2-1 TRBD2 . TRBV4-3 TGCGCCAGCAGCCAAGTACTAGCGGGAGAGGACAATGAGCAGTTCTTC CASSQVLAGEDNEQFF
TRBJ2-7 TRBD1 . TRBV14 TGTGCCAGCAGCTCCGGGACAGGGTTCCGAGAGCAGTACTTC CASSSGTGFREQYF
TRBJ1-1 . . TRBV5-1 TGCGCCAGCAGCTTGGCTGGGATGAACACTGAAGCTTTCTTT CASSLAGMNTEAFF
TRBJ1-1 . . TRBV19 TGTGCCAGTAGTATAGTCTCGGACGGAACTGAAGCTTTCTTT CASSIVSDGTEAFF
TRBJ2-7 TRBD1 . TRBV5-5 TGTGCCAGCAGCTTGAGTACAGGGGGCAAAGGCGAGCAGTACTTC CASSLSTGGKGEQYF
TRBJ2-2 . . TRBV19 TGTGCCAGTAACCCGCACAGGGAGGCCGGGGAGCTGTTTTTT CASNPHREAGELFF
TRBJ1-6 . . TRBV7-3 TGTGCCAGCAGCCTCGGACCTTCCTATAATTCACCCCTCCACTTT CASSLGPSYNSPLHF
TRBJ2-7 . . TRBV12-3/TRBV12-4 TGTGCCAGCAGTAACCCTTCTCCCTACGAGCAGTACTTC CASSNPSPYEQYF
TRBJ1-2 . few TRBV29-1 TGCAGCGCCGGAATCTCCGGGGACTATGGCTACACCTTC CSAGISGDYGYTF
TRBJ1-3 . . TRBV9 TGTGCCAGCAGCGTAGTAGGGGGGCCCTACTCTGGAAACACCATATATTTT CASSVVGGPYSGNTIYF